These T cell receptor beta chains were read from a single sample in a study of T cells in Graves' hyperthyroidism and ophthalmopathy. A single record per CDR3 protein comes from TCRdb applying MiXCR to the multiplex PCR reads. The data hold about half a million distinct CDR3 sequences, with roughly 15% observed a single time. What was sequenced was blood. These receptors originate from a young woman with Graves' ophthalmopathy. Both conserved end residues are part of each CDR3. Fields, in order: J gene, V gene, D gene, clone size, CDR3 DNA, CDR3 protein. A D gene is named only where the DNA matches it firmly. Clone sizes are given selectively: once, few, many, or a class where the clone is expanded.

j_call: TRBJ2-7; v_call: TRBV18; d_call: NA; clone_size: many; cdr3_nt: TGTGCCAGCTCACCTACGGCGGTCTACGAGCAGTACTTC; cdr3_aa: CASSPTAVYEQYF
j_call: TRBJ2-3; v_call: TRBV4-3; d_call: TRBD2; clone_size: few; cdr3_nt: TGCGCCAGCAGCCAACGAGCGGGGCCTAGCACAGATACGCAGTATTTT; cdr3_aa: CASSQRAGPSTDTQYF
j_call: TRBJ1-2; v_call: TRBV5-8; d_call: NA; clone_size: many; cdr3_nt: TGTGCCAGCAGCGAATTGGGGGAACAGGGAACCTATGGCTACACCTTC; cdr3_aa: CASSELGEQGTYGYTF
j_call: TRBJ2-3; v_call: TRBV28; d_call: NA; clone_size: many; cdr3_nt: TGTGCCAGCACTAGACTGGGAAGCACAGATACGCAGTATTTT; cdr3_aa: CASTRLGSTDTQYF
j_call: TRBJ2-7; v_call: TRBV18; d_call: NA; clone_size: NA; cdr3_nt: TGTGCCAGCAGCGCCTCCAGGGTGGGGGAGCAGTACTTC; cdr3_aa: CASSASRVGEQYF
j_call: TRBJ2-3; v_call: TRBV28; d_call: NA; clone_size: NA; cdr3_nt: TGTGCCAGCATTAGCACAGATACGCAGTATTTT; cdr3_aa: CASISTDTQYF
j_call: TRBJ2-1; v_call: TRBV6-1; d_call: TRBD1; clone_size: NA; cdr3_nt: TGTGCCAGCAGTGAAGCGCGGGACAGGGGACGAGGTAGGGAGCAGTTCTTC; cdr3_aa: CASSEARDRGRGREQFF
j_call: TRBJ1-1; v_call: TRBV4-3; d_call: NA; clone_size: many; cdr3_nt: TGCGCCAGCAGCCAAGTGAGTGCGAACACTGAAGCTTTCTTT; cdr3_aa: CASSQVSANTEAFF
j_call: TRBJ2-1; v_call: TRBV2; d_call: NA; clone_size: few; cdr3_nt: TGTGCCAGCAGGGCTAGCTCCTACAATGAGCAGTTCTTC; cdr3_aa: CASRASSYNEQFF
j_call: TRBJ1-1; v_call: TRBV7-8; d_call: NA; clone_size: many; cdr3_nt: TGTGCCAGCAGTCCACTACAGGGAAACACTGAAGCTTTCTTT; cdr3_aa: CASSPLQGNTEAFF
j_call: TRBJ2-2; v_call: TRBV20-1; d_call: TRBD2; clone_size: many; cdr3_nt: TGCAGTGCTAGATGGACTAGCTTGAGCACCGGGGAGCTGTTTTTT; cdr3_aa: CSARWTSLSTGELFF
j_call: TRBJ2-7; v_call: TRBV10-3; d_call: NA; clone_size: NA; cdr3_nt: TGTGCCATCAGTGAGTTAGTAGCTCGAAACGAGCAGTACTTC; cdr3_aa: CAISELVARNEQYF
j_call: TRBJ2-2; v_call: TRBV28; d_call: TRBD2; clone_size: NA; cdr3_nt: TGTGCCAGCAGTTTGCTAGCGGGACTTGCCGGGGAGCTGTTTTTT; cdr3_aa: CASSLLAGLAGELFF
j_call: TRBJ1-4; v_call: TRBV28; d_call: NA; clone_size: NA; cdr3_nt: TGTGCCAGCAGCAGGGGAGGGGCTAATGAAAAACTGTTTTTT; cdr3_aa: CASSRGGANEKLFF
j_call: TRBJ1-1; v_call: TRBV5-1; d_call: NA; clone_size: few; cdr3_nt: TGCGCCAGCAGCTTGGTTAGCAGTACTGAAGCTTTCTTT; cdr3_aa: CASSLVSSTEAFF
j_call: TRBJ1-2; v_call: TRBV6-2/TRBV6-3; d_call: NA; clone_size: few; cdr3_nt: TGTGCCAGCACCGACGACAGGAACTATGGCTACACCTTC; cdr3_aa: CASTDDRNYGYTF
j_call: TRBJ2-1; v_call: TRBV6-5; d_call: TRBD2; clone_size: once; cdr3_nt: TGTGCCAGCAGTTACGGGGGGACTAGCGGGAGTACGAGTGAGCAGTTCTTC; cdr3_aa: CASSYGGTSGSTSEQFF
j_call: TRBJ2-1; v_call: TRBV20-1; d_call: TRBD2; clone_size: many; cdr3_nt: TGCAGTGCTAGTTCGGTAGCGGGCCCTCCATACAATGAGCAGTTCTTC; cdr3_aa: CSASSVAGPPYNEQFF